This is a list of T cell receptor beta chains from one sample in a study of T cells in Graves' hyperthyroidism and ophthalmopathy. TCRdb re-called the multiplex PCR reads with MiXCR, one entry per CDR3 protein. The sample lists a few hundred thousand distinct CDR3 sequences, roughly 13% occurring once. The source material was blood. Receptors originate from a man in his thirties or forties with Graves' hyperthyroidism that later progressed to Graves' ophthalmopathy. CDR3s include the opening cysteine and the closing phenylalanine or tryptophan. Fields, in order: V gene, J gene, D gene, clone size, CDR3 protein, CDR3 DNA. A D gene is named only where the DNA matches it firmly. Rows give clone size only sometimes, using once, few, many, or a class for an expanded clone.

TRBV11-1	TRBJ1-1	-	many	CASRRGSLLNTEAFF	TGTGCCAGCAGACGGGGTTCTCTATTGAACACTGAAGCTTTCTTT
TRBV4-1	TRBJ1-5	-	-	CASSQVVLVLSNQPQHF	TGCGCCAGCAGCCAAGTGGTGCTCGTCCTTAGCAATCAGCCCCAGCATTTT
TRBV30	TRBJ2-6	-	many	CAWNDLGRVAGANVLTF	TGTGCCTGGAATGATTTAGGCAGGGTGGCTGGGGCCAACGTCCTGACTTTC
TRBV19	TRBJ2-7	TRBD1	-	CASSVDRAEQYF	TGTGCCAGTAGTGTCGACAGGGCCGAGCAGTACTTC
TRBV7-2	TRBJ2-5	-	many	CASSLVVTETQYF	TGTGCCAGCAGCTTAGTAGTTACGGAGACCCAGTACTTC
TRBV11-1	TRBJ2-7	-	few	CASSSSSEQYF	TGTGCCAGCAGCTCCTCCTCTGAGCAGTACTTC
TRBV30	TRBJ1-1	-	many	CAWEQGLVNTEAFF	TGTGCCTGGGAACAGGGCCTTGTGAACACTGAAGCTTTCTTT
TRBV11-1	TRBJ2-2	-	few	CASSLWDLTNTGELFF	TGTGCCAGCAGCTTATGGGACCTCACGAACACCGGGGAGCTGTTTTTT
TRBV20-1	TRBJ2-5	TRBD2	-	CSASISGGSQETQYF	TGCAGTGCTAGTATTAGCGGGGGGTCCCAAGAGACCCAGTACTTC
TRBV28	TRBJ2-1	-	-	CAGSLDSYEQFF	TGTGCCGGCAGTTTAGACAGCTATGAGCAGTTCTTC
TRBV9	TRBJ2-5	TRBD2	many	CASSLGAGGQETQYF	TGTGCCAGCAGCCTCGGCGCGGGGGGTCAAGAGACCCAGTACTTC
TRBV18	TRBJ2-1	-	few	CASSLGAGTNYNEQFF	TGTGCCAGCTCACTTGGCGCTGGGACGAACTACAATGAGCAGTTCTTC
TRBV12-3/TRBV12-4	TRBJ1-2	-	many	CASSFLLKNYGYTF	TGTGCCAGCAGTTTCCTTCTTAAGAACTATGGCTACACCTTC
TRBV6-1	TRBJ1-1	-	many	CASPPRGMNTEAFF	TGTGCCAGCCCACCGAGGGGGATGAACACTGAAGCTTTCTTT
TRBV20-1	TRBJ2-7	-	-	CSATGLSYEQCF	TGCAGTGCAACGGGCCTCTCCTACGAGCAGTGCTTC
TRBV28	TRBJ1-5	-	many	CASSGPSNQPQHF	TGTGCCAGCAGTGGGCCGAGCAATCAGCCCCAGCATTTT
TRBV9	TRBJ2-1	-	-	CASSVEGGSYNEQFF	TGTGCCAGCAGCGTAGAAGGGGGCTCCTACAATGAGCAGTTCTTC
TRBV6-1	TRBJ2-5	TRBD2	many	CASGVGGGGLGETQYF	TGTGCCAGCGGCGTGGGAGGCGGGGGGCTAGGAGAGACCCAGTACTTC
TRBV5-1	TRBJ2-7	TRBD2	-	CASSLDLAGGFSYEQYF	TGCGCCAGCAGCTTGGATCTAGCGGGGGGTTTCTCCTACGAGCAGTACTTC
TRBV3-1	TRBJ1-5	-	few	CASSQDRLNQPQHF	TGTGCCAGCAGCCAAGACAGGCTTAATCAGCCCCAGCATTTT
TRBV28	TRBJ1-6	TRBD1	many	CASSAGQNPLHF	TGTGCCAGCAGTGCGGGACAGAATCCCCTCCACTTT
TRBV5-5	TRBJ2-5	-	few	CASSLETGEGETQYF	TGTGCCAGCAGCTTGGAGACAGGCGAAGGAGAGACCCAGTACTTC
TRBV6-6	TRBJ2-5	-	many	CASSYSSSGAGETQYF	TGTGCCAGCAGTTACTCATCGTCGGGGGCCGGGGAGACCCAGTACTTC
TRBV28	TRBJ1-1	-	many	CASGGGGNTEAFF	TGTGCCAGCGGCGGGGGGGGGAACACTGAAGCTTTCTTT
TRBV11-2	TRBJ1-1	TRBD1	once	CASSVQGDTEAFF	TGTGCCAGCAGCGTCCAGGGGGACACTGAAGCTTTCTTT
TRBV29-1	TRBJ2-1	-	-	CSASKDWNEQFF	TGCAGCGCCTCCAAGGACTGGAATGAGCAGTTCTTC
TRBV18	TRBJ2-1	-	few	CASSPPVLYNEQFF	TGTGCCAGCTCACCACCGGTCCTATACAATGAGCAGTTCTTC
TRBV11-2	TRBJ2-1	TRBD2	many	CASSGRTSGGSYNEQFF	TGTGCCAGCAGCGGACGGACTAGCGGGGGTTCCTACAATGAGCAGTTCTTC
TRBV20-1	TRBJ2-1	TRBD2	many	CSALPLASGNYNEQFF	TGCAGTGCCCTACCCCTAGCTAGCGGGAACTACAATGAGCAGTTCTTC
TRBV2	TRBJ1-2	-	-	CASRESPRNGYTF	TGTGCCAGCAGGGAGAGCCCGCGTAATGGCTACACCTTC
TRBV20-1	TRBJ1-5	TRBD1	-	CSATRQGGLNQPQHF	TGCAGTGCTACCCGACAGGGGGGTTTGAATCAGCCCCAGCATTTT
TRBV11-2	TRBJ1-6	-	many	CASSLNRGRSPLHF	TGTGCCAGCAGCTTGAATAGGGGTCGGTCACCCCTCCACTTT
TRBV2	TRBJ2-3	TRBD2	many	CASSRGLAGGADTQYF	TGTGCCAGCAGTCGAGGGCTAGCGGGGGGCGCAGATACGCAGTATTTT
TRBV20-1	TRBJ1-5	-	many	CSAGWVWGNQPQHF	TGCAGTGCTGGATGGGTCTGGGGCAATCAGCCCCAGCATTTT
TRBV4-1	TRBJ1-4	TRBD1	-	CASSLDREVEKLFF	TGCGCCAGCAGCCTAGACAGGGAGGTCGAAAAACTGTTTTTT
TRBV11-2	TRBJ2-7	TRBD2	many	CASSLEAGEAYEQYF	TGTGCCAGCAGCTTAGAAGCGGGGGAAGCCTACGAGCAGTACTTC
TRBV28	TRBJ2-7	-	many	CASSFRGNSYEQYF	TGTGCCAGCAGTTTTCGGGGCAACAGCTACGAGCAGTACTTC
TRBV6-1	TRBJ2-3	-	-	CASSEMPDTQYF	TGTGCCAGCAGTGAGATGCCCGATACGCAGTATTTT
TRBV6-1	TRBJ2-4	TRBD1	-	CASSGGTGGLGNIQYF	TGTGCCAGCAGTGGGGGGACAGGGGGATTAGGAAACATTCAGTACTTC
TRBV7-8	TRBJ2-1	TRBD2	once	CASSLAWASGGYNEQFF	TGTGCCAGCAGCTTAGCGTGGGCTAGCGGGGGATACAATGAGCAGTTCTTC
TRBV18	TRBJ2-6	-	-	CASSPNNRVLGANVLTF	TGTGCCAGCTCACCGAATAACAGAGTCCTTGGGGCCAACGTCCTGACTTTC
TRBV28	TRBJ1-1	TRBD1	many	CASRTPGQGEVEAFF	TGTGCCAGCAGAACTCCGGGACAGGGGGAGGTTGAAGCTTTCTTT
TRBV7-2	TRBJ1-2	-	many	CASSFGGRYGYTF	TGTGCCAGCAGCTTCGGGGGGAGATATGGCTACACCTTC
TRBV5-4	TRBJ2-3	TRBD1	-	CASSLKGQGPDTQYF	TGTGCCAGCAGCTTGAAGGGACAGGGGCCAGATACGCAGTATTTT
TRBV12-3/TRBV12-4	TRBJ2-7	-	-	CASRMGRSYEQYF	TGTGCCAGCAGGATGGGACGGTCCTACGAGCAGTACTTC
TRBV29-1	TRBJ2-1	TRBD2	few	CSVEGAGGHGNEQFF	TGCAGCGTTGAAGGGGCGGGGGGGCACGGCAATGAGCAGTTCTTC
TRBV6-1	TRBJ2-7	-	many	CASSSRPGSYEQYF	TGTGCCAGCAGTTCCCGCCCCGGCTCCTACGAGCAGTACTTC